A single sample gave rise to the 24 T cell receptor beta chains below, sequenced in a study of blood T cell repertoires in COVID-19. Assay: immunoSEQ multiplex PCR; the TCRdb copy retains only in-frame clones and omits some. The table lists 200,000 to 250,000 clones, just under 90% of them singletons, with 2% to 3% in the top ten. The material sequenced was peripheral blood. The receptor source for this set is a man in his thirties or forties with COVID-19, enrolled during active disease.

The chain combines TRBV7-3 with TRBJ2-5, with D possibly being TRBD1 (5 bases). The CDR3 is made up of 13 amino acids. Per germline, CDR1 SGHTA and CDR2 FQGTGA. With 2 bases removed from V and 2 bases from J, the gap between germline ends came to 6 bases. CDR3 protein: CASSLDRQETQYF. DNA for the CDR3: TGTGCCAGCAGCTTAGACAGACAAGAGACCCAGTACTTC.

The V call is TRBV18, the J call TRBJ1-2, with a weak D call TRBD1 (5 bases). The CDR3 extends over 14 amino acids. The V gene's germline CDR1 is KGHSH and CDR2 LQKENI. V gave up 3 bases and J gave up 8 bases, with 16 bases separating them. The CDR3 region has the DNA TGTGCCAGCTCACCGCCCGCCAGGGTTGAAGGCTACACCTTC. This gives the protein CASSPPARVEGYTF.

The chain has TRBV7-3 and TRBJ2-1; D uncertain. Trimming removed 1 base from V and 6 bases from J, with 10 bases in between. This CDR3 spans 14 amino acids. Germline loops: CDR1 SGHTA, CDR2 FQGTGA. This CDR3 reads CASSLMRQSNEQFF. CDR3 nucleotides: TGTGCCAGCAGCTTAATGAGGCAGTCCAATGAGCAGTTCTTC.

The chain is built from TRBV24-1 and TRBJ2-1; 7 nucleotides agree with TRBD2. The CDR3 sequence is 16 residues long. In germline, CDR1 is KGHDR, CDR2 SFDVKD. Unmatched junction bases numbered 11, after V lost 3 bases and J lost 7 bases. The CDR3 loop is CATSDPGAGELNEQFF. DNA of the CDR3: TGTGCCACCAGTGATCCCGGTGCGGGAGAGTTAAATGAGCAGTTCTTC.

V is TRBV6-5 and J is TRBJ2-7, with D possibly matching TRBD1 (5 bases). Germline V gene lookup returns CDR1 MNHEY and CDR2 SVGAGI. This CDR3 is 12 amino acids long. Trimming left V 2 bases short and J 5 bases short, with 7 bases between. CDR3 bases: TGTGCCAGCAGTTACAGGGGCCACGAGCAGTACTTC. Its protein is CASSYRGHEQYF.

This sequence joins TRBV3-1 (or the pseudogene TRBV3-2) and TRBJ1-2, with a possible D match to TRBD1 (5 bases). Germline V gives CDR1 LGHDT, CDR2 YNNKEL (reference sequence). The CDR3 extends over 15 amino acids. Trimming stripped 5 bases from V and 0 bases from J, with 13 bases between. CDR3 coding DNA: TGTGCCAGCAGCGGTTGCAGGGTCCCTAACTATGGCTACACCTTC. It codes for CASSGCRVPNYGYTF.

The chain recombines TRBV7-3 with TRBJ1-5; 7 bases match TRBD1. CDR1 and CDR2 from the germline V gene are SGHTA and FQGTGA. V shed 0 bases and J 4 bases; nucleotides not matched to a gene: 21. The length of the CDR3 is 21 residues. The CDR3 DNA follows: TGTGCCAGCAGCTTAACTACCCCTCCTCTTGACAGGGATTGGTTGAATCAGCCCCAGCATTTT. Protein: CASSLTTPPLDRDWLNQPQHF. Complete variable domain (other parts from reference TRBV7-3 and TRBJ1-5): GAGVSQTPSNKVTEKGKYVELRCDPISGHTALYWYRQSLGQGPEFLIYFQGTGAADDSGLPNDRFFAVRPEGSVSTLKIQRTERGDSAVYLCASSLTTPPLDRDWLNQPQHFGDGTRLSIL.

In DNA form, the CDR3 reads TGTGCCAGTAGTGCCCCCGACGGGGGGACTGAAGCTTTCTTT. The encoded protein is CASSAPDGGTEAFF. This rearrangement joins TRBV19 to TRBJ1-1, with a possible D match to TRBD1 (5 bases). CDR3 size: 14 residues. Germline V gene lookup returns CDR1 LNHDA and CDR2 SQIVND (reference sequence). Trimming stripped 5 bases from V and 5 bases from J, with 15 bases between.

The chain is built from TRBV5-6 and TRBJ1-5; 7 positions match TRBD1. V lost 0 bases to trimming and J lost 4 bases; unmatched junction nucleotides: 7. The CDR3 sequence is 16 residues long. Germline CDR1 and CDR2: SGHDT and YYEEEE. The CDR3 sequence: CASSLEGHRGNQPQHF. The CDR3, as DNA: TGTGCCAGCAGCTTGGAGGGTCACAGGGGTAATCAGCCCCAGCATTTT. Filled out from reference TRBV5-6 and TRBJ1-5, the complete variable domain reads DAGVTQSPTHLIKTRGQQVTLRCSPKSGHDTVSWYQQALGQGPQFIFQYYEEEERQRGNFPDRFSGHQFPNYSSELNVNALLLGDSALYLCASSLEGHRGNQPQHFGDGTRLSIL.

The chain carries TRBV18 and TRBJ2-7; TRBD1 agrees at 11 bases. The CDR3 loop spans 15 amino acids. CDR1 is KGHSH and CDR2 is LQKENI in the germline V gene. The J segment lost 5 bases and the V segment lost 3 bases, leaving 6 bases of the junction unmatched. CDR3 in DNA: TGTGCCAGCTCACCCCGGACAGGGGGCGCGGACGAGCAGTACTTC. Translating it yields CASSPRTGGADEQYF.

The CDR3 loop is CASSQDGRVADTQYF. The CDR3 nucleotides are TGTGCCAGCAGCCAAGACGGCAGGGTAGCAGATACGCAGTATTTT. The chain combines TRBV3-1 (or the pseudogene TRBV3-2) with TRBJ2-3; a possible D gene is TRBD1 (5 bases). With 0 bases removed from V and 4 bases from J, the gap between germline ends came to 11 bases. Germline CDR1 reads LGHDT; CDR2 reads YNNKEL (reference sequence). This CDR3 spans 15 amino acids.

V is TRBV19 and J is TRBJ2-7; TRBD2 is a possible D gene (5 bases). The ends were cut back, 5 bases at V and 3 bases at J, with 20 bases in the middle. Looked up from germline, CDR1 is LNHDA and CDR2 is SQIVND (reference sequence). The CDR3 is 16 amino acids. This CDR3 is CASSSFTTRRSYEQYF. The CDR3 DNA is TGTGCCAGTAGTTCCTTCACTACTCGGAGGAGCTACGAGCAGTACTTC.

V usage is TRBV19 and J usage is TRBJ1-5; TRBD1 matches at 7 bases. J lost 0 bases, V lost 3 bases, and 17 bases had no gene match. This CDR3 has 20 residues. From germline, CDR1 is LNHDA and CDR2 SQIVND (reference sequence). CDR3 nucleotide sequence: TGTGCCAGTAGTATCAAAGGGACAGCGCTTATAACTTATAGCAATCAGCCCCAGCATTTT. This translates into CASSIKGTALITYSNQPQHF.

CDR3 sequence: CASSWDRVYGPPLHF. The CDR3 DNA reads as TGTGCCAGCAGTTGGGACAGGGTGTATGGTCCACCCCTCCACTTT. The chain combines TRBV28 with TRBJ1-6; 9 bases line up with TRBD1. The CDR3 totals 15 residues. Germline CDR1 MDHEN, CDR2 SYDVKM. Unmatched junction bases numbered 9, after V lost 4 bases and J lost 11 bases.

This chain connects TRBV29-1 to TRBJ2-1; 7 nucleotides align to TRBD1. V lost 4 bases and J lost 0; bases outside the gene matches: 6. Germline V CDR1 and CDR2: SQVTM, ANQGSEA. The CDR3 is made up of 15 amino acids. CDR3 sequence: CSVVPGTASYNEQFF. The CDR3 DNA follows: TGCAGCGTTGTTCCCGGGACAGCCTCCTACAATGAGCAGTTCTTC.

The rearrangement joins TRBV14 to TRBJ1-2; TRBD1 matches at 9 bases. The CDR3 totals 13 residues. CDR1 is SGHDN and CDR2 is FVKESK in the germline V gene. V was pared by 3 bases and J by 7 bases, with 3 bases of the junction left unmatched. DNA of the CDR3: TGTGCCAGCAGCCACGGACAGGGGTCTGGCTACACCTTC. Its translation: CASSHGQGSGYTF. The complete variable domain, with remaining parts taken from reference TRBV14 and TRBJ1-2, reads EAGVTQFPSHSVIEKGQTVTLRCDPISGHDNLYWYRRVMGKEIKFLLHFVKESKQDESGMPNNRFLAERTGGTYSTLKVQPAELEDSGVYFCASSHGQGSGYTFGSGTRLTVV.

This clone was seen once. The chain couples TRBV9 to TRBJ1-1, with 8 bases lining up with TRBD1. With V trimmed by 4 bases and J by 11 bases, 7 bases remained unmatched. The length of the CDR3 is 12 residues. CDR1 is SGDLS and CDR2 is YYNGEE in the germline V gene. CDR3 DNA: TGTGCCAGCAGCCCTAGGACAGGGCACGCTTTCTTT. Translated: CASSPRTGHAFF.

This rearrangement joins TRBV19 to TRBJ1-1; D is unresolved. Germline V gene data show CDR1 as LNHDA and CDR2 as SQIVND (reference sequence). The CDR3 sequence is 13 residues long. V was shortened by 4 bases and J by 5 bases, with 11 bases between the two germline ends. CDR3 nucleotides: TGTGCCAGTAGTAAAACACCCCCAACTGAAGCTTTCTTT. Amino acids: CASSKTPPTEAFF.

V gene TRBV19 combines with J gene TRBJ2-7, with 8 bases matching TRBD1. This CDR3 contains 15 residues. Germline CDR1 is LNHDA and CDR2 is SQIVND (reference sequence). Unmatched junction bases numbered 8, after V lost 6 bases and J lost 1 base. The CDR3 region has the DNA TGTGCCAGTAGCCAAGGACAGGGACTTTCCTACGAGCAGTACTTC. Its translation: CASSQGQGLSYEQYF.

The chain recombines TRBV9 with TRBJ1-1; 9 positions agree with TRBD1. Trimming took 4 bases from V and 4 from J; bases not matched to a gene: 11. Germline CDR1 SGDLS, CDR2 YYNGEE. The length of the CDR3 is 16 residues. CDR3 protein: CASSSGTGRWGTEAFF. DNA for the CDR3: TGTGCCAGCAGCTCCGGGACAGGGAGATGGGGCACTGAAGCTTTCTTT.

The chain combines TRBV18 with TRBJ2-7, with TRBD1 identical over 9 bases. Germline trimming cut 2 bases from V and 2 bases from J; bases unmatched to any gene: 7. This CDR3 is 16 amino acids long. CDR1 and CDR2 from the germline V gene are KGHSH and LQKENI. In DNA, the CDR3 is TGTGCCAGCTCACCAGGGACAGGGTATGTTCCCTACGAGCAGTACTTC. It encodes CASSPGTGYVPYEQYF.

The V and J genes are TRBV4-3 and TRBJ2-3; 13 positions match TRBD2. The V and J ends lost 1 base and 3 bases, in that order; junction bases with no gene match: 1. CDR1 is LGHNA and CDR2 is YSLEER in the germline V gene. The length of the CDR3 is 16 residues. The CDR3 DNA is TGCGCCAGCAGCCAAGGGACTAGCGGGAGAACAGATACGCAGTATTTT. Translating gives CASSQGTSGRTDTQYF.

The chain has TRBV7-3 and TRBJ2-1; D is ambiguous. The ends were cut back, 5 bases at V and 8 bases at J, with 25 bases in the middle. Germline CDR1 SGHTA, CDR2 FQGTGA. The CDR3 runs to 17 residues. The CDR3 DNA reads as TGTGCCAGCAGCCCAGGCAATCAGCAGCTCTTCTGGGATGAGCAGTTCTTC. This codes for CASSPGNQQLFWDEQFF.

J is TRBJ2-1 and V is TRBV6-5; tentative D call: TRBD1 (5 bases). CDR1 MNHEY and CDR2 SVGAGI come from the germline V gene. Between the trimmed V and J ends, which lost 6 bases and 0 bases, there was a span of 12 bases. CDR3 size: 15 residues. The CDR3 loop is CASSARASSYNEQFF. CDR3 bases: TGTGCCAGCAGCGCCAGGGCGAGCTCCTACAATGAGCAGTTCTTC.